Following are 31 T cell receptor beta chains from one sample sequenced in a study of blood T cells in healthy people across ages (dated by TCRdb to between 2015 and 2017). The library was generated by 5' RACE. Reads for this sample came from an Illumina HiSeq 2500. The second PCR ran for about 7 to 11 cycles and used a J-beta primer mix along with a sample-barcoded 5' primer. The raw public reads went through TCRdb reprocessing: fastp at Q25, MiXCR clone calling, in-frame beta chains kept. Rows with one shared CDR3 protein collapse into an entry with the most common genes and DNA. For this sample the table gives under 1 million distinct CDR3 sequences, of which 40% to 50% were detected only once. The ten largest clones represent about 19% of the sample. Sequenced: blood. The source of these receptors is a man in his 60s in good health.

V and J are TRBV9 and TRBJ1-1; D uncertain. CDR3 length: 15 residues. Germline CDR1 is SGDLS and CDR2 is YYNGEE. V lost 6 bases and J lost 1, with 16 bases in between. The CDR3 here is CASTPFTGSNTEAFF. Here the CDR3 DNA reads TGTGCCAGCACCCCCTTCACTGGCTCGAACACTGAAGCTTTCTTT.

J is TRBJ1-3 and V is TRBV4-3, with D maybe TRBD1 (5 bases). Germline CDR1 and CDR2: LGHNA and YSLEER. The CDR3 consists of 16 residues. The germline V and J ends were trimmed by 1 base and 4 bases, with 14 bases remaining between them. The CDR3 DNA sequence: TGCGCCAGCAGCCAAGTTTTAGGGGCGTCCGGAAACACCATATATTTT. It specifies CASSQVLGASGNTIYF.

In regard to this clonotype: A much larger clone differs from this one at a single base, so this may be a read error. The J gene is TRBJ2-1, the V gene TRBV7-2; D is unresolved. Per the germline V gene, CDR1 is SGHTA and CDR2 is FQGNSA. This CDR3 comprises 12 residues. Between the trimmed V and J ends, which lost 1 base and 5 bases, there was a span of 3 bases. The CDR3 region is CASSLDHNEQFF. The CDR3 nucleotides are TGTGCCAGCAGCTTAGACCACAATGAGCAGTTCTTC.

This clonotype turned up a few times. The genes are TRBV20-1 and TRBJ2-3, with 10 bases matching TRBD2. With 0 bases clipped from V and 1 base from J, the junction kept 10 bases outside the gene matches. Germline V gene sequence: CDR1 DFQATT, CDR2 SNEGSKA (reference sequence). This CDR3 is built from 18 residues. Here the CDR3 DNA reads TGCAGTGCTAGAGATCCCAGAGCGGGGGGGCCTGGCACAGATACGCAGTATTTT. Translating gives CSARDPRAGGPGTDTQYF.

This clonotype showed up just a few times. V is TRBV7-3 and J is TRBJ2-1; D is uncertain. The germline V gene encodes CDR1 SGHTA and CDR2 FQGTGA. The ends were cut back, 2 bases at V and 5 bases at J, with 7 bases in the middle. The CDR3 covers 13 residues. As DNA, the CDR3 is TGTGCCAGCAGCTTACTAGTAAACAATGAGCAGTTCTTC. Its translation: CASSLLVNNEQFF.

This clonotype was observed a handful of times. The chain is built from TRBV6-6 and TRBJ2-3, with D unclear. V was shortened by 2 bases and J by 0 bases, with 3 bases between the two germline ends. The germline V gene has CDR1 MNHNY and CDR2 SVGAGI (reference sequence). This CDR3 has 13 residues. CDR3 sequence reads: CASSYDSTDTQYF. CDR3 bases: TGTGCCAGCAGTTACGACAGCACAGATACGCAGTATTTT.

This clonotype was recorded a few times. The chain links TRBV6-1 to TRBJ2-5; no reliable D call. Germline V CDR1 and CDR2: MNHNS, SASEGT. The CDR3 is made up of 15 amino acids. The V end was cut by 0 bases, the J end by 5 bases, with 13 bases between. The DNA of the CDR3 is TGTGCCAGCAGTGAAGCGTGGACGGTCGCGGAGACCCAGTACTTC. It yields the protein CASSEAWTVAETQYF.

This clonotype showed up many times. The chain joins TRBV29-1 to TRBJ2-5; the D gene is possibly TRBD1 (5 bases). Germline-derived CDR1 and CDR2 are SQVTM and ANQGSEA. The CDR3 loop spans 12 amino acids. V gave up 7 bases and J gave up 1 base, with 10 bases separating them. The CDR3 bases are TGCAGCGGCAGGGATTCCCAAGAGACCCAGTACTTC. Translated: CSGRDSQETQYF.

This clonotype was counted between two and nine times. The V and J genes are TRBV9 and TRBJ2-5; 7 bases align to TRBD1. Trimming at V came to 3 bases and at J to 4 bases, leaving 9 bases not matched to a gene. CDR1 is SGDLS and CDR2 is YYNGEE in the germline V gene. This CDR3 has 15 residues. The chain's CDR3 is CASSEGGYTIETQYF. CDR3 sequence (DNA): TGTGCCAGCAGCGAAGGGGGCTATACTATAGAGACCCAGTACTTC.

This clonotype turned up a few times. The gene calls are TRBV6-5 and TRBJ2-6, with D unclear. Germline V gene data show CDR1 as MNHEY and CDR2 as SVGAGI. The CDR3 length is 15 residues. Trimming pared 5 bases from V and 0 bases from J, leaving 8 bases between. CDR3 region: CASSKSISGANVLTF. The CDR3 DNA is TGTGCCAGCAGTAAGAGCATCTCTGGGGCCAACGTCCTGACTTTC.

This rearrangement joins TRBV24-1 to TRBJ1-2, with D unclear. Per germline, CDR1 KGHDR and CDR2 SFDVKD. The CDR3 sequence is 13 residues long. V lost 2 bases to trimming and J lost 2 bases, with 5 bases between them. The CDR3 protein is CATSDSQNYGYTF. CDR3 nucleotide sequence: TGTGCCACCAGTGATTCGCAGAACTATGGCTACACCTTC.

The chain recombines TRBV9 with TRBJ2-2; D is unclear. The CDR3 is 13 residues long. The germline V and J ends were trimmed by 5 bases and 3 bases, with 8 bases remaining between them. The V gene's germline CDR1 is SGDLS and CDR2 YYNGEE. The CDR3, as DNA: TGTGCCAGCAGACCGGACGACACCGGGGAGCTGTTTTTT. The encoded protein is CASRPDDTGELFF.

The chain employs TRBV6-2 or TRBV6-3 and TRBJ2-5, with D possibly TRBD2 on 5 matching bases. The J call is in doubt because the DNA end fits TRBJ2-7 better. There are 15 residues in the CDR3. Germline CDR1 is MNHEY and CDR2 is SVGEGT. CDR3 in amino acids: CASSYSGEWYYEQYF. The CDR3 region has the DNA TGTGCCAGCAGTTACTCCGGGGAGTGGTATTACGAGCAGTACTTC.

This chain links TRBV6-1 with TRBJ1-1, with D hard to call. The CDR3 sequence is 13 residues long. Germline CDR1 and CDR2: MNHNS and SASEGT. Deletions cut 8 bases from V and 1 base from J, with 11 bases between. The CDR3 DNA is TGTGCCAGCGGGAATGGCAGGAACACTGAAGCTTTCTTT. Protein sequence: CASGNGRNTEAFF.

The rearrangement joins TRBV6-2 or TRBV6-3 to TRBJ2-5; D is perhaps TRBD1 (5 bases). The CDR3 is 16 residues long. V was cut by 7 bases and J by 4 bases, with 22 bases left in between. Germline CDR1 is MNHEY and CDR2 is SVGEGT. CDR3 region: CASTAFFLQGSETQYF. DNA of the CDR3: TGTGCCAGCACGGCATTTTTTCTGCAGGGTTCAGAGACCCAGTACTTC.

A few counts support this clonotype. The V gene is TRBV6-1, the J gene TRBJ2-1; 11 bases are shared with TRBD2. Germline V gives CDR1 MNHNS, CDR2 SASEGT. The CDR3 runs 15 residues. The V gene end was trimmed by 5 bases and the J gene end by 5 bases; junction bases not matched to a gene: 5. The CDR3 DNA is TGTGCCAGCAGTCTAGCGGGGGGCGGCAACAATGAGCAGTTCTTC. Its protein product is CASSLAGGGNNEQFF.

A note on this clonotype: This may be a read error, as it is one base from a much larger clone. The CDR3 coding sequence is TGCAGTGCTAGGGGGCCCGCTGGAAGCGAGCAGTACTTC. It codes for CSARGPAGSEQYF. J is TRBJ2-5 and V is TRBV20-1; a possible D gene is TRBD1 (5 bases). With the DNA end fitting TRBJ2-7 better, the J assignment may be wrong. Looked up from germline, CDR1 is DFQATT and CDR2 is SNEGSKA (reference sequence). The CDR3 loop spans 13 amino acids.

This chain joins TRBV11-2 and TRBJ2-4, with D possibly being TRBD1 (5 bases). The CDR3 loop spans 16 amino acids. V dropped 6 bases and J dropped 0 bases, with 15 bases sitting between them. The germline gives CDR1 SGHAT, CDR2 FQNNGV. CDR3 amino acids: CASSLLSGIAKNIQYF. The DNA for the CDR3 is TGTGCCAGCAGTTTACTGTCAGGGATAGCCAAAAACATTCAGTACTTC.

On this clonotype itself: Germline is not matched at one junction end, which may reflect a read error. V and J are TRBV10-3 and TRBJ1-6; D may be TRBD1 (6 bases). CDR3 length: 15 residues. Germline V gene lookup returns CDR1 ENHRY and CDR2 SYGVKD. This CDR3 is CAISESGAKGRPPHF. The CDR3 nucleotides read TGTGCCATCAGTGAGTCGGGGGCTAAAGGAAGACCCCCCCACTTT.

This chain links TRBV20-1 with TRBJ1-6; 8 bases align to TRBD1. The CDR3 length is 14 residues. The germline V gene has CDR1 DFQATT and CDR2 SNEGSKA (reference sequence). V trimming: 6 bases; J trimming: 9 bases; junction bases outside the gene matches: 10. The CDR3 nucleotides read TGCAGTGCAAAGTACAGGGGGACTGGTTCACCCCTCCACTTT. It yields the protein CSAKYRGTGSPLHF.

This clonotype was seen a few times. This chain joins TRBV20-1 and TRBJ2-7, with TRBD1 identical over 8 bases. Trimming cost V 5 bases and J 2 bases; bases outside gene matches: 17. Germline V gives CDR1 DFQATT, CDR2 SNEGSKA (reference sequence). This CDR3 is built from 17 residues. This chain's CDR3 is CSAQAPFGTGSPYEQYF. The CDR3 DNA sequence: TGCAGTGCTCAGGCCCCCTTCGGGACAGGTTCCCCCTACGAGCAGTACTTC.

This chain uses TRBV27 with TRBJ2-5; 9 bases align to TRBD1. V lost 5 bases and J lost 5; bases outside the gene matches: 9. The CDR3 totals 15 residues. The V gene's germline CDR1 is MNHEY and CDR2 SMNVEV (reference sequence). CDR3 region: CASSKSGTGKETQYF. As DNA, the CDR3 is TGTGCCAGCAGTAAATCCGGGACAGGGAAGGAGACCCAGTACTTC.

This clonotype was seen only a few times. The J gene is TRBJ1-2, the V gene TRBV28, with D possibly matching TRBD1 (5 bases). V dropped 6 bases and J dropped 7 bases, with 15 bases sitting between them. Germline V CDR1 and CDR2: MDHEN, SYDVKM. The CDR3 totals 13 residues. The CDR3: CASRPRGGAGYTF. DNA for the CDR3: TGTGCCAGCAGGCCCCGGGGGGGAGCTGGCTACACCTTC.

The chain has TRBV18 and TRBJ2-2; D not certain. This CDR3 has 14 residues. The V gene lost 5 bases and the J gene lost 3 bases, with 10 bases spanning the gap. Germline V CDR1 and CDR2: KGHSH, LQKENI. CDR3 in DNA: TGTGCCAGCTCAGCGGATATAGACACCGGGGAGCTGTTTTTT. This codes for CASSADIDTGELFF.

This chain joins TRBV7-9 and TRBJ1-1; weak D call: TRBD1 (6 bases). The CDR3 covers 13 residues. Trimming stripped 3 bases from V and 5 bases from J, with 10 bases between. Germline values: CDR1 SEHNR, CDR2 FQNEAQ (reference sequence). The CDR3 DNA is TGTGCCAGCAGCTTTGGTCAGGGGACTGAAGCTTTCTTT. Translated, it gives CASSFGQGTEAFF.

This clonotype turned up a few times. The J gene is TRBJ2-3, the V gene TRBV7-3, with a possible D match to TRBD2 (6 bases). With 1 base removed from V and 7 bases from J, the gap between germline ends came to 9 bases. This CDR3 contains 13 residues. Germline V gene data show CDR1 as SGHTA and CDR2 as FQGTGA. The CDR3 sequence is CASSLSSGNTQYF. The CDR3 DNA is TGTGCCAGCAGCTTAAGTAGCGGTAATACGCAGTATTTT.

The chain employs TRBV11-1 and TRBJ2-3; D is perhaps TRBD1 (5 bases). The CDR3 extends over 13 amino acids. The V gene's germline CDR1 is SGHAT and CDR2 FQDESV (reference sequence). Trimming cost V 5 bases and J 4 bases, with 10 bases left between them. The CDR3 nucleotides are TGTGCCAGCAGCCTAGGGGTCTCAGATACGCAGTATTTT. Translating gives CASSLGVSDTQYF.

This clonotype was seen a handful of times. The chain employs TRBV20-1 and TRBJ2-5; D is possibly TRBD1 or TRBD2 (6 bases each). Germline assignment: CDR1 DFQATT and CDR2 SNEGSKA (reference sequence). The V and J ends lost 5 bases and 2 bases respectively, with 12 bases between them. The CDR3 covers 13 residues. The CDR3 DNA sequence: TGCAGTGCTCGAGGGGGGCGTCAAGAGACCCAGTACTTC. Protein product: CSARGGRQETQYF.

This chain links TRBV18 with TRBJ1-4; D is possibly TRBD1 (6 bases). This CDR3 region has 13 residues. V was cut by 8 bases and J by 6 bases, with 13 bases left in between. Germline CDR1 and CDR2: KGHSH and LQKENI. CDR3 sequence (DNA): TGTGCCAGCCCCGGGGGGCGCGATGAAAAACTGTTTTTT. Its protein product is CASPGGRDEKLFF.

The rearrangement joins TRBV9 to TRBJ2-7; 7 bases map to TRBD1. CDR3 length equals 14 residues. With 3 bases clipped from V and 3 bases from J, the junction kept 6 bases outside the gene matches. Germline CDR1 and CDR2: SGDLS and YYNGEE. The CDR3 coding sequence is TGTGCCAGCAGCGCGACAGGGAAAGGCTACGAGCAGTACTTC. Translated, it gives CASSATGKGYEQYF.

J is TRBJ1-6 and V is TRBV4-3; D call uncertain. The V gene lost 1 base and the J gene lost 11 bases, with 12 bases spanning the gap. Germline V lookup: CDR1 LGHNA, CDR2 YSLEER. CDR3 length: 14 residues. This CDR3 reads CASSQAMEGPPLHF. Written as DNA, the CDR3 is TGCGCCAGCAGCCAAGCGATGGAGGGCCCACCCCTCCACTTT.